This T cell receptor beta chain was sequenced during a study of blood T cell repertoires in COVID-19. Generated by immunoSEQ multiplex PCR, the TCRdb table keeps only in-frame clones and is missing some. Among 290,000 or so clones, 65% to 90% were seen once, and the ten largest hold approximately 5.1%. This CDR3 is 15 amino acids long. Trimming removed 6 bases at V and 2 bases at J, with 14 bases between. Germline V gives CDR1 MDHEN, CDR2 SYDVKM. This clone has just one count. Material for sequencing was peripheral blood. The V gene is TRBV28, the J gene TRBJ2-1; possibly TRBD1 for D (5 bases). The sequence came from a man aged 50 or older with active or convalescent COVID-19. CDR3 DNA: TGTGCCAGCAGCAGGACAATAGGGCCCTACAATGAGCAGTTCTTC. This sequence encodes CASSRTIGPYNEQFF.